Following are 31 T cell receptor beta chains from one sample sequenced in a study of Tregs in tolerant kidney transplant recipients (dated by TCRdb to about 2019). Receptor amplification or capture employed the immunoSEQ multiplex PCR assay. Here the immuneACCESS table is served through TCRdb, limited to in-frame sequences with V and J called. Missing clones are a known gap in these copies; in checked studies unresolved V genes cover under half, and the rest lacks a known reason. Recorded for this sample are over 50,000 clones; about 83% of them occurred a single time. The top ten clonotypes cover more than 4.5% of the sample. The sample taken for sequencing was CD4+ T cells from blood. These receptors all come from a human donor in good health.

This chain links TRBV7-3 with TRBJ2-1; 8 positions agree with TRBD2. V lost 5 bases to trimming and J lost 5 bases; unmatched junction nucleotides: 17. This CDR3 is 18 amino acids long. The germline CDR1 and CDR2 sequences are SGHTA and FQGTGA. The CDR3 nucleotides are TGTGCCAGCAGCCCCAGTCCCGGGACTAGAACGGGGAACAATGAGCAGTTCTTC. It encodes CASSPSPGTRTGNNEQFF.

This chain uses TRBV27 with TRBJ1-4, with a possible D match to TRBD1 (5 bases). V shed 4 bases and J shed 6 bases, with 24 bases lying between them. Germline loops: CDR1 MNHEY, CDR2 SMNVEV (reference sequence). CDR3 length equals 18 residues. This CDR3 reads CASSSSGPSFGQYEKLFF. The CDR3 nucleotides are TGTGCCAGCAGTTCCTCCGGGCCTTCCTTTGGACAATATGAAAAACTGTTTTTT.

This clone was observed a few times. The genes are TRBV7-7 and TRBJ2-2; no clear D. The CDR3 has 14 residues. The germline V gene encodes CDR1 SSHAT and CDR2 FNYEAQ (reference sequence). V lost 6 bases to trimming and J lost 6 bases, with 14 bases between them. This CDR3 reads CASRPGVYSGELFF. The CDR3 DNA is TGTGCCAGCAGACCCGGTGTATACTCCGGGGAGCTGTTTTTT. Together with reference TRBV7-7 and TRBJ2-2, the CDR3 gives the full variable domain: GAGVSQSPRYKVTKRGQDVTLRCDPISSHATLYWYQQALGQGPEFLTYFNYEAQPDKSGLPSDRFSAERPEGSISTLTIQRTEQRDSAMYRCASRPGVYSGELFFGEGSRLTVL.

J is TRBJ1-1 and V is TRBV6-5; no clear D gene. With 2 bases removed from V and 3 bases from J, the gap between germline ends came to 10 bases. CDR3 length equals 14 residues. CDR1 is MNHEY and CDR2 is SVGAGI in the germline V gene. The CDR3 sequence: CASSYGVHHTEAFF. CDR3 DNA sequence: TGTGCCAGCAGTTACGGCGTTCATCACACTGAAGCTTTCTTT.

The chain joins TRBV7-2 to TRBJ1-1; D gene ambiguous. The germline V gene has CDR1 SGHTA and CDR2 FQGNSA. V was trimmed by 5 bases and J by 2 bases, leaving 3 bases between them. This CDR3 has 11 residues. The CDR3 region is CASSRNTEAFF. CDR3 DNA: TGTGCCAGCAGCCGCAACACTGAAGCTTTCTTT. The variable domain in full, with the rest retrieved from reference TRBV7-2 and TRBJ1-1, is GAGVSQSPSNKVTEKGKDVELRCDPISGHTALYWYRQSLGQGLEFLIYFQGNSAPDKSGLPSDRFSAERTGGSVSTLTIQRTQQEDSAVYLCASSRNTEAFFGQGTRLTVV.

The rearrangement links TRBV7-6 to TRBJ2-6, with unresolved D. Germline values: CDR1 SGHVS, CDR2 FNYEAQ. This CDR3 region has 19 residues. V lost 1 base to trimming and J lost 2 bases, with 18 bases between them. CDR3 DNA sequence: TGTGCCAGCAGCTTAGTGTCTCAGACACTGTACGCTGGGGCCAACGTCCTGACTTTC. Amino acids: CASSLVSQTLYAGANVLTF.

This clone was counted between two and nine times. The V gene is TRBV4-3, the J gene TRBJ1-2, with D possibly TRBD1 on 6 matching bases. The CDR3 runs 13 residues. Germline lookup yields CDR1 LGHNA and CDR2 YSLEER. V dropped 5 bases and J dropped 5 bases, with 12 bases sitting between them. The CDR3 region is CASSGVQGYGYTF. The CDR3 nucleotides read TGCGCCAGCAGCGGGGTACAGGGTTATGGCTACACCTTC.

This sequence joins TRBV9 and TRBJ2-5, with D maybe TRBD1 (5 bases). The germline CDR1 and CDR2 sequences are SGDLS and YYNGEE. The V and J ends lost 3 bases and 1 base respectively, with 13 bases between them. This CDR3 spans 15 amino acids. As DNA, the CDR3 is TGTGCCAGCAGCGACAGTAGGGGCTCCCAAGAGACCCAGTACTTC. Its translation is CASSDSRGSQETQYF.

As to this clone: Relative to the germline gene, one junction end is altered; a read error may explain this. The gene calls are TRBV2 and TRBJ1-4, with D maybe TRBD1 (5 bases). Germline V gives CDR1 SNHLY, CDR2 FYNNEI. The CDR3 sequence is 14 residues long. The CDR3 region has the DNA TGTGCCAGCAGGGAAGAGTGGGACTTGGGAAAACTGTTTTTT. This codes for CASREEWDLGKLFF.

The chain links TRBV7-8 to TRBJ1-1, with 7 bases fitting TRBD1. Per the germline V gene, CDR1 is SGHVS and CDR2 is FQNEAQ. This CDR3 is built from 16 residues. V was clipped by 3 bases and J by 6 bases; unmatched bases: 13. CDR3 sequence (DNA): TGTGCCAGCAGCTTCCCGGGCCAGGGTGGACAGGCTGAAGCTTTCTTT. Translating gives CASSFPGQGGQAEAFF.

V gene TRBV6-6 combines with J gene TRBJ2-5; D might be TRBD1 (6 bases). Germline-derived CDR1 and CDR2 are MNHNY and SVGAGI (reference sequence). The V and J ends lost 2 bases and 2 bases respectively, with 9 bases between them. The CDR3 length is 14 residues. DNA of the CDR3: TGTGCCAGCAGTTACAGCCAGGGGCAAGAGACCCAGTACTTC. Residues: CASSYSQGQETQYF.

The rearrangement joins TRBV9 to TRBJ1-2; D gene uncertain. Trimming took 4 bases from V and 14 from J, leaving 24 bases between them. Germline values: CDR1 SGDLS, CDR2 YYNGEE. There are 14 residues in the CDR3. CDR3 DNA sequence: TGTGCCAGCAGCTCGACTGGGTTAGCGGGCGGCGGTACCTTC. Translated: CASSSTGLAGGGTF.

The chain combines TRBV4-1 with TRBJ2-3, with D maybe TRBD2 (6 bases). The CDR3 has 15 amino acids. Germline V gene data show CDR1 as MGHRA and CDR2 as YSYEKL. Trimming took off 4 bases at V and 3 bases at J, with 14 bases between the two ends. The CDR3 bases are TGCGCCAGCAGCCTGGGCGGGGTGGTAACAGATACGCAGTATTTT. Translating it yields CASSLGGVVTDTQYF.

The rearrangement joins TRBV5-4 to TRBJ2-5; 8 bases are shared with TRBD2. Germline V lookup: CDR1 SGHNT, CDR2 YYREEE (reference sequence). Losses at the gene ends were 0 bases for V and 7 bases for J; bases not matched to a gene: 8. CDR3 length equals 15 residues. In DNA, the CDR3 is TGTGCCAGCAGCTTGGTCAGCGGGGCGGGAGGGACCCAGTACTTC. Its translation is CASSLVSGAGGTQYF.

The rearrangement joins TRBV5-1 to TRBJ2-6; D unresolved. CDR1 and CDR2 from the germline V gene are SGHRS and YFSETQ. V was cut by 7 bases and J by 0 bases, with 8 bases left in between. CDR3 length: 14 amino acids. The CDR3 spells CASSESSGANVLTF. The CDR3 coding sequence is TGCGCCAGCTCCGAGTCCTCTGGGGCCAACGTCCTGACTTTC.

The CDR3 nucleotides are TGTGCCAGCAGTGAATGGTTAGCGGGAAGGGGGGATACGCAGTATTTT. Translation gives CASSEWLAGRGDTQYF. The rearrangement uses TRBV25-1 and TRBJ2-3, with 8 bases fitting TRBD2. Unmatched junction bases numbered 9, after V lost 1 base and J lost 6 bases. CDR1 and CDR2 (germline): MGHDK, SYGVNS. This CDR3 region has 16 residues.

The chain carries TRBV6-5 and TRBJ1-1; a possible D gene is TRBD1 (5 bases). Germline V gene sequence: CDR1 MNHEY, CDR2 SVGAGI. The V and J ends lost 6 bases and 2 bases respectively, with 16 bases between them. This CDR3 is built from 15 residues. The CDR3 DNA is TGTGCCAGCAGCCGCGGGGGGGTGGGAAACACTGAAGCTTTCTTT. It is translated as CASSRGGVGNTEAFF.

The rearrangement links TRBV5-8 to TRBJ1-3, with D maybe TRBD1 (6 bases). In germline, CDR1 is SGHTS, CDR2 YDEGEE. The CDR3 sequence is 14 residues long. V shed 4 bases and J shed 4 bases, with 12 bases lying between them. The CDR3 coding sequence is TGTGCCAGCAGCCCACGGGGGGCCGGAAACACCATATATTTT. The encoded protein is CASSPRGAGNTIYF.

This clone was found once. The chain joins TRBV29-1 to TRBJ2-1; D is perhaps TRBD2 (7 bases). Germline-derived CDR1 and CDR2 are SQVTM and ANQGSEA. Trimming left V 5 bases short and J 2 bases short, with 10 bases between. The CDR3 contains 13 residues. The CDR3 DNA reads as TGCAGCGTTAGGGGGAGGGCCTACAATGAGCAGTTCTTC. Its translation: CSVRGRAYNEQFF.

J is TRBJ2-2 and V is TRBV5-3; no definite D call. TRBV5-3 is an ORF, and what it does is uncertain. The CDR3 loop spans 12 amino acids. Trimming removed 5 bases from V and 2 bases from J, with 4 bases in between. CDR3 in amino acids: CARSLNTGELFF. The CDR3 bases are TGTGCCAGAAGTTTAAACACCGGGGAGCTGTTTTTT.

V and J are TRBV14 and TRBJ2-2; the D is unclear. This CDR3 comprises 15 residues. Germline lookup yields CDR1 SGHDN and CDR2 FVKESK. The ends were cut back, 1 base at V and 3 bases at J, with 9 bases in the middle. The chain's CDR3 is CASSQVSFDTGELFF. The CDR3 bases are TGTGCCAGCAGCCAAGTTTCGTTTGACACCGGGGAGCTGTTTTTT.

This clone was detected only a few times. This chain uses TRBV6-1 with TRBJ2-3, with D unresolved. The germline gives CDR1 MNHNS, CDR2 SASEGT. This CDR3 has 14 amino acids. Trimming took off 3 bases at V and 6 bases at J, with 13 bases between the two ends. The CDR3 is CASSETNKGDTQYF. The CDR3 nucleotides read TGTGCCAGCAGTGAGACGAACAAGGGCGATACGCAGTATTTT.

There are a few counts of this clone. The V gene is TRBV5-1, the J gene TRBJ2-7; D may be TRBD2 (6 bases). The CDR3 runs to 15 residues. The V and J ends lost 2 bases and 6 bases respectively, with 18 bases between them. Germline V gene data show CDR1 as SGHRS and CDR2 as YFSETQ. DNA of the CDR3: TGCGCCAGCAGCTTTAGGCCCGGGGGAGCGCCCGAGCAGTACTTC. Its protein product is CASSFRPGGAPEQYF.

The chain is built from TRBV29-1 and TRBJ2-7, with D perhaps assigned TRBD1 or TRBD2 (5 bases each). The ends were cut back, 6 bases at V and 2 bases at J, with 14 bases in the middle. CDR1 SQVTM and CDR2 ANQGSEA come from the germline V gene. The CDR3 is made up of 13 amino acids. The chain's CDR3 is CSVTGTYTYEQYF. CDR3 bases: TGCAGCGTAACCGGGACCTACACCTACGAGCAGTACTTC.

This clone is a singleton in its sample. In DNA, the CDR3 is TGTGCCAGCAGTGAATGGGGATTGTACGAGCAGTACTTC. Its protein is CASSEWGLYEQYF. The V call is TRBV25-1, the J call TRBJ2-7; the D is unclear. The CDR3 runs 13 residues. V was trimmed by 1 base and J by 4 bases, leaving 8 bases between them. CDR1 is MGHDK and CDR2 is SYGVNS in the germline V gene.

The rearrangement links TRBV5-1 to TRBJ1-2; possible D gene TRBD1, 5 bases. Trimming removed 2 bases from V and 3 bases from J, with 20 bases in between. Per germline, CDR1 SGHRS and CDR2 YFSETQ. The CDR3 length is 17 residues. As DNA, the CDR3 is TGCGCCAGCAGCTTCCCGTCCCAGGGACGCTGGGACTATGGCTACACCTTC. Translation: CASSFPSQGRWDYGYTF.

CDR3 nucleotides: TGTGCTAGTGGTTTGGTACTTGAGGGGATCCCCCCAGAGCAGTACTTC. Translation gives CASGLVLEGIPPEQYF. V is TRBV12-5 and J is TRBJ2-7; the D gene could be TRBD1 or TRBD2 (5 bases each). V was shortened by 0 bases and J by 7 bases, with 19 bases between the two germline ends. The length of the CDR3 is 16 residues. Germline assignment: CDR1 LGHNT and CDR2 FRNRAP.

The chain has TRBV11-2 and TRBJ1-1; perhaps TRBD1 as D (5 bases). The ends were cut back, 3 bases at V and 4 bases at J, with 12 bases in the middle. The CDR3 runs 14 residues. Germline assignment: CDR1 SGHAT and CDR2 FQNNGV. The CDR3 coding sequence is TGTGCCAGCAGCTTCTCCCAGGGCAGCACTGAAGCTTTCTTT. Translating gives CASSFSQGSTEAFF.

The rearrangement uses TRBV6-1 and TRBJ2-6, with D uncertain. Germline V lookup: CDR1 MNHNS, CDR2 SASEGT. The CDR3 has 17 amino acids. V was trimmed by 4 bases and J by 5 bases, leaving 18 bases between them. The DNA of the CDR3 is TGTGCCAGCAGTGGGGGTACGGAACAAAGTCGGGCCAACGTCCTGACTTTC. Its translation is CASSGGTEQSRANVLTF.

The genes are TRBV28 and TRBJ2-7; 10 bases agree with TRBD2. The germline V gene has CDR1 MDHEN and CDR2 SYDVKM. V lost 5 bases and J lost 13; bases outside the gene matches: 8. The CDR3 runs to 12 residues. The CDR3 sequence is CASSPLTSGYYF. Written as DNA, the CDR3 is TGTGCCAGCAGTCCCCTGACTAGCGGGTACTACTTC.

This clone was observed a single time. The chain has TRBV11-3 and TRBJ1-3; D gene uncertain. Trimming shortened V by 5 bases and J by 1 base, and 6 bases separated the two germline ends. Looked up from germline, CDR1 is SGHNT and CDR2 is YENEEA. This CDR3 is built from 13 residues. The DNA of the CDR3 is TGTGCCAGCAGCCGCACTTCTGGAAACACCATATATTTT. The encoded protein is CASSRTSGNTIYF.